The 31 T cell receptor beta chains given below trace back to one sample, sequenced in a study of regulatory T cells in long-lasting Graves disease. Arm-PCR of CDR3 regions and iRepertoire HTBI primers were used to build TCR beta libraries. TCRdb re-called the multiplex PCR reads through MiXCR, storing one row per CDR3 protein. The data hold 350,000 to 450,000 distinct CDR3 sequences, with approximately 15% observed a single time. Described time point: newly diagnosed GD, antithyroid drugs for less than 3 months. Generation of the TCR library employed RNA extracted from PBMCs. The data also belong to a second study, concerning T cells in Graves' hyperthyroidism and ophthalmopathy.

Source: peripheral blood mononuclear cells (PBMCs), taken at new diagnosis, from a patient treated with antithyroid drugs. Every receptor here comes from a woman between 25 and 40 years old with Graves disease.

The gene calls are TRBV5-1 and TRBJ2-7; 9 nucleotides agree with TRBD2. CDR1 SGHRS and CDR2 YFSETQ come from the germline V gene. The CDR3 is 16 amino acids. The trim removed 0 bases at V and 6 bases at J, leaving 10 bases unmatched. The CDR3 region has the DNA TGCGCCAGCAGCTTGGAACTAGCGGGCGCCGGTGGCGAGCAGTACTTC. Translated: CASSLELAGAGGEQYF.

This clonotype was observed a handful of times. V usage is TRBV20-1 and J usage is TRBJ2-7; no clear D gene. V was cut by 2 bases and J by 4 bases, with 9 bases left in between. Looked up from germline, CDR1 is DFQATT and CDR2 is SNEGSKA (reference sequence). CDR3 length equals 12 residues. CDR3 in amino acids: CSARTWQYEQYF. The DNA of the CDR3 is TGCAGTGCTAGAACCTGGCAGTACGAGCAGTACTTC.

This clonotype was seen ten or more times. This chain links TRBV28 with TRBJ2-3, with 7 nucleotides matching TRBD2. Trimming took 6 bases from V and 1 from J; bases not matched to a gene: 7. This CDR3 spans 15 amino acids. The germline gives CDR1 MDHEN, CDR2 SYDVKM. The CDR3 here is CASSLGGSGTDTQYF. As DNA, the CDR3 is TGTGCCAGCAGCTTGGGCGGGAGTGGCACAGATACGCAGTATTTT. Filled out from reference TRBV28 and TRBJ2-3, the complete variable domain reads DVKVTQSSRYLVKRTGEKVFLECVQDMDHENMFWYRQDPGLGLRLIYFSYDVKMKEKGDIPEGYSVSREKKERFSLILESASTNQTSMYLCASSLGGSGTDTQYFGPGTRLTVL.

This clonotype occurred once. A much larger clone lies a single base off, so this may be a read error. The genes are TRBV20-1 and TRBJ2-1, with TRBD2 matching 9 bases. Germline-derived CDR1 and CDR2 are DFQATT and SNEGSKA (reference sequence). The J segment lost 10 bases and the V segment lost 6 bases, leaving 13 bases of the junction unmatched. There are 14 residues in the CDR3. The CDR3 DNA reads as TGCAGTGCCAGACTAGCGGATAACCCCTACGAGCAGTTCTTC. Its translation: CSARLADNPYEQFF.

The sample holds many counts of this clonotype. V is TRBV6-2 or TRBV6-3 and J is TRBJ2-5; 7 bases match TRBD1. Germline trimming cut 2 bases from V and 3 bases from J; bases unmatched to any gene: 12. CDR1 and CDR2 from the germline V gene are MNHEY and SVGEGT. CDR3 size: 17 residues. In nucleotides, the CDR3 is TGTGCCAGCAGTTACATCTACGGACAGGCCCCTAAAGAGACCCAGTACTTC. Translated: CASSYIYGQAPKETQYF.

There are a few counts of this clonotype. The rearrangement joins TRBV20-1 to TRBJ1-5; 9 bases line up with TRBD1. The CDR3 loop spans 15 amino acids. Germline values: CDR1 DFQATT, CDR2 SNEGSKA (reference sequence). V lost 1 base and J lost 6; bases outside the gene matches: 7. DNA for the CDR3: TGCAGTGCTAGAGGGGGGGACAGGGCGGCTCAGCCCCAGCATTTT. This gives the protein CSARGGDRAAQPQHF.

This clonotype was detected ten times or more. V usage is TRBV2 and J usage is TRBJ2-7; D is ambiguous. The V end was cut by 2 bases, the J end by 4 bases, with 3 bases between. There are 11 residues in the CDR3. Germline loops: CDR1 SNHLY, CDR2 FYNNEI. The CDR3 nucleotides are TGTGCCAGCAGTGAAAAATACGAGCAGTACTTC. It translates to CASSEKYEQYF.

At least ten counts were recorded for this clonotype. The chain has TRBV20-1 and TRBJ2-7, with TRBD1 matching 10 bases. Germline lookup yields CDR1 DFQATT and CDR2 SNEGSKA (reference sequence). CDR3 length: 15 residues. The V and J ends lost 3 bases and 4 bases, in that order; junction bases with no gene match: 9. CDR3 residues: CSASRDRGFRYEQYF. The CDR3 DNA reads as TGCAGTGCTAGTAGGGACAGGGGCTTTCGATACGAGCAGTACTTC.

This clonotype showed up just a few times. This chain connects TRBV5-4 to TRBJ1-1; D is unclear. Deletions cut 0 bases from V and 1 base from J, with 7 bases between. CDR3 length equals 14 residues. The germline CDR1 and CDR2 sequences are SGHNT and YYREEE (reference sequence). CDR3: CASSLAQQNTEAFF. The CDR3 bases are TGTGCCAGCAGCTTGGCACAGCAGAACACTGAAGCTTTCTTT.

This sequence joins TRBV14 and TRBJ2-7; D is ambiguous. Germline CDR1 SGHDN, CDR2 FVKESK. V dropped 0 bases and J dropped 2 bases, with 8 bases sitting between them. The CDR3 spans 14 residues. The chain's CDR3 is CASSQDLAAYEQYF. The CDR3, as DNA: TGTGCCAGCAGCCAAGATCTGGCGGCCTACGAGCAGTACTTC.

This clonotype was recorded a few times. This chain connects TRBV30 to TRBJ1-5, with a possible D match to TRBD1 (5 bases). V was trimmed by 0 bases and J by 7 bases, leaving 7 bases between them. The CDR3 covers 12 residues. The germline gives CDR1 GTSNPN, CDR2 SVGIG (reference sequence). The CDR3 loop is CAWSVGHQPQHF. CDR3 nucleotide sequence: TGTGCCTGGAGTGTTGGACACCAGCCCCAGCATTTT.

The rearrangement links TRBV15 to TRBJ1-2; possibly TRBD1 for D (5 bases). CDR1 LNHNV and CDR2 YYDKDF come from the germline V gene (reference sequence). V lost 5 bases to trimming and J lost 5 bases, with 18 bases between them. The CDR3 loop spans 15 amino acids. The CDR3 is CATSLRRSGTYGYTF. CDR3 DNA: TGTGCCACCAGCTTGAGAAGATCCGGGACTTATGGCTACACCTTC.

This clonotype came up a few times. The chain uses TRBV18 and TRBJ2-1; TRBD2 matches at 12 bases. J was trimmed by 6 bases and V by 5 bases; bases with no gene match: 11. This CDR3 is built from 17 residues. Germline CDR1 is KGHSH and CDR2 is LQKENI. CDR3 bases: TGTGCCAGCTCATACGGGTCCAGGACTAGCGGGATCAATGAGCAGTTCTTC. It encodes CASSYGSRTSGINEQFF.

This clonotype appeared many times. The chain employs TRBV2 and TRBJ1-4; D unresolved. CDR1 and CDR2 from the germline V gene are SNHLY and FYNNEI. The CDR3 has 13 residues. V shed 8 bases and J shed 7 bases, with 14 bases lying between them. The CDR3 nucleotides are TGTGCCAGCCAGCCCTCGCGTGCTGAAAAACTGTTTTTT. Translated, it gives CASQPSRAEKLFF. The variable domain in full, with the rest retrieved from reference TRBV2 and TRBJ1-4, is EPEVTQTPSHQVTQMGQEVILRCVPISNHLYFYWYRQILGQKVEFLVSFYNNEISEKSEIFDDQFSVERPDGSNFTLKIRSTKLEDSAMYFCASQPSRAEKLFFGSGTQLSVL.

DNA of the CDR3: TGTGCCAGCAGCTCCGGAACCGGGACAGGGGGAGAGACCCAGTACTTC. This sequence encodes CASSSGTGTGGETQYF. The rearrangement links TRBV5-5 to TRBJ2-5; 11 bases map to TRBD1. Germline CDR1 SGHKS, CDR2 YYEKEE (reference sequence). The V segment lost 3 bases and the J segment 4 bases; nucleotides outside the gene matches: 8. CDR3 length equals 16 residues. Filled out from reference TRBV5-5 and TRBJ2-5, the complete variable domain reads DAGVTQSPTHLIKTRGQQVTLRCSPISGHKSVSWYQQVLGQGPQFIFQYYEKEERGRGNFPDRFSARQFPNYSSELNVNALLLGDSALYLCASSSGTGTGGETQYFGPGTRLLVL.

This clonotype has a handful of counts. At one boundary the junction diverges from the germline segment, which might be a read error. This chain uses TRBV30 with TRBJ2-7; D possibly uses TRBD1 or TRBD2 (5 bases each). There are 13 residues in the CDR3. Germline V gives CDR1 GTSNPN, CDR2 SVGIG (reference sequence). CDR3: CAWKHGDRYEQHF. The CDR3 DNA is TGTGCCTGGAAGCACGGGGACCGCTACGAGCAGCACTTC.

The rearrangement links TRBV20-1 to TRBJ2-1; 9 positions match TRBD2. After removal of 6 bases from V and 0 bases from J, the junction contained 12 bases not matched to a gene. CDR3 length: 17 residues. Per the germline V gene, CDR1 is DFQATT and CDR2 is SNEGSKA (reference sequence). The CDR3 nucleotides read TGCAGTGCAAGACCGGGACTAGCAGGGGGCTCCTACAATGAGCAGTTCTTC. Translated, it gives CSARPGLAGGSYNEQFF.

This clonotype was observed a handful of times. V and J are TRBV20-1 and TRBJ1-2; D uncertain. CDR1 is DFQATT and CDR2 is SNEGSKA in the germline V gene (reference sequence). Trimming removed 3 bases at V and 4 bases at J, with 9 bases between. This CDR3 is 12 amino acids long. In nucleotides, the CDR3 is TGCAGTGCTAGGGGTCAGACCTATGGCTACACCTTC. Translated: CSARGQTYGYTF.

In its sample, this clonotype was seen many times. CDR3 protein: CSARTTGTNYGYTF. The CDR3 nucleotides are TGCAGTGCTAGAACTACAGGCACGAACTATGGCTACACCTTC. J is TRBJ1-2 and V is TRBV20-1; possibly TRBD1 for D (5 bases). Germline CDR1 and CDR2: DFQATT and SNEGSKA (reference sequence). The length of the CDR3 is 14 residues. The V end lost 2 bases, the J end lost 2 bases, and 12 bases lay between the germline ends.

This clonotype was counted only a few times. The chain uses TRBV20-1 and TRBJ1-1, with TRBD1 identical over 9 bases. CDR3 size: 16 residues. V was clipped by 5 bases and J by 6 bases; unmatched bases: 16. Germline V gene sequence: CDR1 DFQATT, CDR2 SNEGSKA (reference sequence). The DNA for the CDR3 is TGCAGTGCTCAAAAAACAGGGGGCCGAAAGGGGGCTGAAGCTTTCTTT. Translation: CSAQKTGGRKGAEAFF.

This clonotype was seen a few times. J is TRBJ1-3 and V is TRBV6-2 or TRBV6-3, with D perhaps matching TRBD1 (5 bases). This CDR3 spans 17 amino acids. V was pared by 2 bases and J by 0 bases, with 14 bases between. Germline CDR1 reads MNHEY; CDR2 reads SVGEGT. The CDR3 region is CASSYKGLARSGNTIYF. CDR3 nucleotide sequence: TGTGCCAGCAGTTACAAGGGGCTCGCGCGCTCTGGAAACACCATATATTTT.

V and J are TRBV7-6 and TRBJ2-1; possible D gene TRBD1, 5 bases. With 5 bases removed from V and 0 bases from J, the gap between germline ends came to 11 bases. Germline lookup yields CDR1 SGHVS and CDR2 FNYEAQ. The CDR3 extends over 15 amino acids. CDR3: CASSPDSTSYNEQFF. Written as DNA, the CDR3 is TGTGCCAGCAGCCCCGACAGCACCTCCTACAATGAGCAGTTCTTC.

The V and J genes are TRBV6-9 and TRBJ2-1; 9 bases line up with TRBD2. In germline, CDR1 is MNHGY, CDR2 SVAAGI. This CDR3 is built from 15 residues. V dropped 4 bases and J dropped 8; count of bases not matched to a gene: 9. The CDR3 nucleotides read TGTGCCAGCAGTTCCTCGATAGCGGGAGTACATGAGCAGTTCTTC. Amino acid sequence: CASSSSIAGVHEQFF.

In its sample, this clonotype was seen many times. The rearrangement links TRBV11-3 to TRBJ1-6, with no clear D. The CDR3 sequence is 12 residues long. With 6 bases removed from V and 6 bases from J, the gap between germline ends came to 6 bases. CDR1 and CDR2 (germline): SGHNT, YENEEA. CDR3 sequence reads: CASSLANSPLHF. In DNA form, the CDR3 reads TGTGCCAGCAGTCTAGCTAATTCACCCCTCCACTTT.

The chain has TRBV9 and TRBJ2-3; D remains ambiguous. Per the germline V gene, CDR1 is SGDLS and CDR2 is YYNGEE. The V end lost 0 bases, the J end lost 4 bases, and 9 bases lay between the germline ends. The CDR3 has 14 residues. The DNA for the CDR3 is TGTGCCAGCAGCGTAGCGGTAGCTGCAGATACGCAGTATTTT. Protein: CASSVAVAADTQYF.

The chain couples TRBV20-1 to TRBJ1-2; D not certain. The germline CDR1 and CDR2 sequences are DFQATT and SNEGSKA (reference sequence). The CDR3 runs 14 residues. V was trimmed by 4 bases and J by 0 bases, leaving 12 bases between them. This CDR3 reads CSAKGSGANYGYTF. The DNA of the CDR3 is TGCAGTGCTAAAGGGTCGGGAGCTAACTATGGCTACACCTTC.

This clonotype came up many times. The rearrangement joins TRBV5-1 to TRBJ2-6; 7 bases agree with TRBD1. Germline assignment: CDR1 SGHRS and CDR2 YFSETQ. The CDR3 length is 17 residues. With V trimmed by 2 bases and J by 0 bases, 5 bases remained unmatched. DNA of the CDR3: TGCGCCAGCAGCTTCAGGACAGGATACTCTGGGGCCAACGTCCTGACTTTC. It specifies CASSFRTGYSGANVLTF.

This clonotype has at least ten counts. The CDR3 loop is CASSLDSGEQFF. As DNA, the CDR3 is TGTGCCAGCAGCTTAGATTCTGGTGAGCAGTTCTTC. The chain combines TRBV11-2 with TRBJ2-1; D gene uncertain. The germline V and J ends were trimmed by 0 bases and 9 bases, with 6 bases remaining between them. Germline V CDR1 and CDR2: SGHAT, FQNNGV. The CDR3 covers 12 residues. The entire variable domain, with the rest obtained from reference TRBV11-2 and TRBJ2-1, is as follows: EAGVAQSPRYKIIEKRQSVAFWCNPISGHATLYWYQQILGQGPKLLIQFQNNGVVDDSQLPKDRFSAERLKGVDSTLKIQPAKLEDSAVYLCASSLDSGEQFFGPGTRLTVL.

This clonotype has a count of ten or more. The V and J genes are TRBV5-6 and TRBJ2-7; 7 nucleotides agree with TRBD2. The CDR3 covers 15 residues. Germline CDR1 reads SGHDT; CDR2 reads YYEEEE. J was trimmed by 5 bases and V by 4 bases; bases with no gene match: 12. The CDR3, as DNA: TGTGCCAGCAGCGGGGACCGTGGCGGGAGACACGAGCAGTACTTC. This sequence encodes CASSGDRGGRHEQYF.

The table lists this clonotype with many counts. The gene calls are TRBV19 and TRBJ2-7; D unresolved. CDR1 and CDR2 (germline): LNHDA, SQIVND (reference sequence). The CDR3 has 14 amino acids. With 3 bases removed from V and 1 base from J, the gap between germline ends came to 10 bases. The CDR3 nucleotides read TGTGCCAGTAGTATTGGTGGGCCTTCCTACGAGCAGTACTTC. It codes for CASSIGGPSYEQYF.

The V and J genes are TRBV13 and TRBJ2-5; D perhaps matches TRBD2 (5 bases). With 5 bases removed from V and 1 base from J, the gap between germline ends came to 14 bases. The CDR3 length is 15 residues. Germline V lookup: CDR1 PRHDT, CDR2 FYEKMQ (reference sequence). CDR3 in amino acids: CASSRRTSPQETQYF. CDR3 sequence (DNA): TGTGCCAGCAGCCGCCGCACTAGTCCCCAAGAGACCCAGTACTTC.